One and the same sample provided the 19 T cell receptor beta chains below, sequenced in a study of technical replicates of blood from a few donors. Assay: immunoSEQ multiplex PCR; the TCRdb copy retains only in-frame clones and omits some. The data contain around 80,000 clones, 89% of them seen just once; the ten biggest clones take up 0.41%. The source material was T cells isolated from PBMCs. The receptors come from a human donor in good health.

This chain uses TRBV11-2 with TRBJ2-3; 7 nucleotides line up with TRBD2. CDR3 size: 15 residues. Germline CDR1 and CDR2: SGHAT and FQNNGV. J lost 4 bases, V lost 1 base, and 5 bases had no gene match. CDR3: CASSLGTRTSDTQYF. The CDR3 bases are TGTGCCAGCAGCTTAGGGACTAGAACTTCAGATACGCAGTATTTT.

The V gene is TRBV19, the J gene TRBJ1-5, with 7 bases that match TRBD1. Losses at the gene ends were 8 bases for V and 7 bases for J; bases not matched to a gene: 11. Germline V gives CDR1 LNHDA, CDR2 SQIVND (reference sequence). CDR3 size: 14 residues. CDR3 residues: CASQDRNNWQPQHF. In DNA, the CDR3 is TGTGCCAGTCAGGACAGGAACAATTGGCAGCCCCAGCATTTT.

This CDR3 reads CASSLGGLNYEQYF. The CDR3 nucleotides read TGTGCCAGCAGCTTGGGGGGGTTAAACTACGAGCAGTACTTC. The rearrangement links TRBV7-9 to TRBJ2-7; 7 bases are a match to TRBD2. V shed 3 bases, J shed 3 bases, and the junction held 5 bases outside the gene matches. This CDR3 region has 14 residues. Germline CDR1 is SEHNR and CDR2 is FQNEAQ (reference sequence).

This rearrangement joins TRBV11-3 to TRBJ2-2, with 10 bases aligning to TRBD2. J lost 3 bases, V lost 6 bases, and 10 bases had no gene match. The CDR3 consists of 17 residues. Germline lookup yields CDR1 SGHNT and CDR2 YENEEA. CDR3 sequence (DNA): TGTGCCAGCAGTCGTATGACTAGCGGGCGCTACACCGGGGAGCTGTTTTTT. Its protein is CASSRMTSGRYTGELFF.

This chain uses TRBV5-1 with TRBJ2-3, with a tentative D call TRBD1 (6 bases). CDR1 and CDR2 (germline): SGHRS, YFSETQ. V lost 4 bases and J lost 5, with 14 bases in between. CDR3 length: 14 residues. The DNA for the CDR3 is TGCGCCAGCAGCCAGGGACACCCAGGAGATACGCAGTATTTT. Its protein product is CASSQGHPGDTQYF.

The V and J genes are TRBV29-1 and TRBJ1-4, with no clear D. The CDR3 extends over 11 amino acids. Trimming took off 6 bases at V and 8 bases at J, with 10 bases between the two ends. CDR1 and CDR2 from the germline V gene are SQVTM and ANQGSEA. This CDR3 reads CSVRLEEKLFF. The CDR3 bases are TGCAGCGTAAGGCTGGAGGAAAAACTGTTTTTT.

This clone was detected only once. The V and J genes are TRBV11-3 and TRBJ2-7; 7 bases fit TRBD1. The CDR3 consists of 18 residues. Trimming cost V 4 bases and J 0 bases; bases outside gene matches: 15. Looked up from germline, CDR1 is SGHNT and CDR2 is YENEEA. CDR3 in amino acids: CASSSPGQKDWSSYEQYF. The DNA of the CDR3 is TGTGCCAGCAGCTCTCCGGGACAGAAGGACTGGAGCTCCTACGAGCAGTACTTC.

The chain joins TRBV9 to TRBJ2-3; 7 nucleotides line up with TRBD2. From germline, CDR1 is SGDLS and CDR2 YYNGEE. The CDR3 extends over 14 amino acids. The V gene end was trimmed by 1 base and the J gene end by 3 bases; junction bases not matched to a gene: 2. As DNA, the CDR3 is TGTGCCAGCAGCGTACGGGGGGAGACAGATACGCAGTATTTT. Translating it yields CASSVRGETDTQYF.

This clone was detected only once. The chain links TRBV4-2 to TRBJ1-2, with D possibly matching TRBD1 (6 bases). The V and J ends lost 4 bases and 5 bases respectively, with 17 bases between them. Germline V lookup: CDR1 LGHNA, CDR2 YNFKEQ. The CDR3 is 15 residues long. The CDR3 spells CASSPGGGGGYGYTF. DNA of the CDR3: TGTGCCAGCAGCCCGGGGGGAGGGGGAGGGTATGGCTACACCTTC.

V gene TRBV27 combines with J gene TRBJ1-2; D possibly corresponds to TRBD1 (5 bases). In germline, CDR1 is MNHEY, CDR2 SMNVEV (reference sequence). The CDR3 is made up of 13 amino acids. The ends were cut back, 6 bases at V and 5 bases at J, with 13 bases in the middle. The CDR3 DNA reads TGTGCCAGCAGCCCTGACAGCGCGTATGGCTACACCTTC. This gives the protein CASSPDSAYGYTF.

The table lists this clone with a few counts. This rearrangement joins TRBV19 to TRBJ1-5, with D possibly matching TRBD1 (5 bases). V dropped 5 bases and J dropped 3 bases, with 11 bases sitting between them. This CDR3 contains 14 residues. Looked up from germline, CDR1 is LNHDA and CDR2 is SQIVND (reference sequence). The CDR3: CASSYQGNNQPQHF. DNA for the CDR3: TGTGCCAGTAGTTACCAGGGAAACAATCAGCCCCAGCATTTT.

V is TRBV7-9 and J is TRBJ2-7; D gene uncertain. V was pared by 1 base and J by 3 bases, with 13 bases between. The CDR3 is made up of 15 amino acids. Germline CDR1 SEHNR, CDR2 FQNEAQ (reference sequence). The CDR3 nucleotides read TGTGCCAGCAGCTTAGGGGCCAGGCCGGACTACGAGCAGTACTTC. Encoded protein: CASSLGARPDYEQYF.

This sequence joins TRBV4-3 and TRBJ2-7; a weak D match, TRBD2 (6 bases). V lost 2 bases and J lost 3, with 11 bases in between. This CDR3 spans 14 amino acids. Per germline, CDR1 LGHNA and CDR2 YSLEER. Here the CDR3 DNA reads TGCGCCAGCAGCCAATGGGGTAGCGGCTACGAGCAGTACTTC. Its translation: CASSQWGSGYEQYF.

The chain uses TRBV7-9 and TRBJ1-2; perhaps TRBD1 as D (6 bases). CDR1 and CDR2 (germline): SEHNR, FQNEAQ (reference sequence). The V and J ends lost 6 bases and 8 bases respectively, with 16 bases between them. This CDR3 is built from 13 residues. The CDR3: CASSQNYRDGYTF. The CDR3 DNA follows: TGTGCCAGCAGTCAAAACTACAGGGACGGCTACACCTTC.

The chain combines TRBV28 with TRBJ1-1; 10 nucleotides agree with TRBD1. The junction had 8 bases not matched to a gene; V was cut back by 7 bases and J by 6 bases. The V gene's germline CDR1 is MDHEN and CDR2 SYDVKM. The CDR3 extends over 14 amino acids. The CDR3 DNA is TGTGCCAGCACCCTAGGACAGGGGGGAGCTGAAGCTTTCTTT. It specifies CASTLGQGGAEAFF.

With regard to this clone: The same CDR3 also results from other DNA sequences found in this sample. This CDR3 is CASSRGGYEQYF. CDR3 DNA sequence: TGTGCCAGCAGCCGGGGGGGCTACGAGCAGTACTTC. J is TRBJ2-7 and V is TRBV27; TRBD2 matches at 8 bases. The CDR3 spans 12 residues. CDR1 and CDR2 (germline): MNHEY, SMNVEV (reference sequence). V lost 6 bases, J lost 3 bases, and 1 base stayed unmatched.

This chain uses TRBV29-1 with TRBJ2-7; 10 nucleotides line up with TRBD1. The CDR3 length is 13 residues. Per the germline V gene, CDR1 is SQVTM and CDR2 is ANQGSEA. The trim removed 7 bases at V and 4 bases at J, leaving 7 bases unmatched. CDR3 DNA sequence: TGCAGCGCCACGACAGGGGGCTTTTACGAGCAGTACTTC. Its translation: CSATTGGFYEQYF.

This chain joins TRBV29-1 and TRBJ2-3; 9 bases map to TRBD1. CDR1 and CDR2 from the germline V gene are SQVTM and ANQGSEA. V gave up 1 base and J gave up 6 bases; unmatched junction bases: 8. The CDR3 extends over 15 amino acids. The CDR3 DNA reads TGCAGCGTTGAAGGAGGGGACAGGGAGGGGGATACGCAGTATTTT. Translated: CSVEGGDREGDTQYF.

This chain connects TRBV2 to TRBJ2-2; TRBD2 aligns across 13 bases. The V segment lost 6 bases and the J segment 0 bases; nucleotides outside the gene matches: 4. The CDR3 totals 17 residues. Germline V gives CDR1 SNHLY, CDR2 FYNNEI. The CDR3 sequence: CASRSTSGRSNTGELFF. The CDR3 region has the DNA TGTGCCAGCAGGTCGACTAGCGGGAGGTCGAACACCGGGGAGCTGTTTTTT.